The 2 T cell receptor beta chains in this list originate from one sample, sequenced in a study of Ad26.COV2.S vaccination and SARS-CoV-2 variants. Using immunoSEQ multiplex PCR, the repertoire was profiled, and TCRdb retains in-frame clones only, with some absent. There are about 140,000 clones in the sample; roughly 90% occur only once, and 4.5% to 6% lies in the top ten. This material consisted of peripheral blood, taken after recovery from COVID-19. The origin of the receptors is a human donor who had recovered from COVID-19.

The rearrangement links TRBV29-1 to TRBJ1-1; D not resolved. The CDR3 contains 11 residues. CDR1 and CDR2 from the germline V gene are SQVTM and ANQGSEA. Trimming cost V 3 bases and J 11 bases, with 13 bases left between them. The chain's CDR3 is CSVEGRKVAFF. CDR3 sequence (DNA): TGCAGCGTTGAGGGTCGCAAGGTGGCTTTCTTT. Together with reference TRBV29-1 and TRBJ1-1, the CDR3 gives the full variable domain: SAVISQKPSRDICQRGTSLTIQCQVDSQVTMMFWYRQQPGQSLTLIATANQGSEATYESGFVIDKFPISRPNLTFSTLTVSNMSPEDSSIYLCSVEGRKVAFFGQGTRLTVV.

Turning to this clone: Other DNA sequences within the sample encode an identical CDR3. J is TRBJ2-6 and V is TRBV6-5; 8 positions agree with TRBD1. J was trimmed by 1 base and V by 6 bases; bases with no gene match: 2. Germline values: CDR1 MNHEY, CDR2 SVGAGI. This CDR3 is 15 amino acids long. The CDR3 reads CASRTGGSGANVLTF. In DNA form, the CDR3 reads TGTGCCAGCAGAACAGGGGGGTCTGGGGCCAACGTCCTGACTTTC.